The 2 T cell receptor beta chains reported below all come from one sample, sequenced in a study of early T cells in non-severe SARS-CoV-2 infection. TCRdb reprocessed the 5' RACE reads via MiXCR and lists one record per CDR3 protein. The sample has around 33,000 distinct CDR3 sequences; 4% to 5% are singletons. Sequenced input: whole blood. The receptors stem from an adult who was a healthcare worker with PCR-confirmed SARS-CoV-2 infection or an uninfected control (not recorded which).

Ten or more counts support this clonotype. V and J are TRBV28 and TRBJ2-5; 9 bases match TRBD2. The V and J ends lost 3 bases and 5 bases, in that order; junction bases with no gene match: 7. The CDR3 is made up of 15 amino acids. Germline CDR1 reads MDHEN; CDR2 reads SYDVKM. The CDR3 DNA is TGTGCCAGCAGTTTTCGGCGGGGGGGCCAGGAGACCCAGTACTTC. Translated, it gives CASSFRRGGQETQYF.

The V and J genes are TRBV28 and TRBJ1-4, with D possibly being TRBD1 (6 bases). V shed 6 bases and J shed 0 bases, with 14 bases lying between them. The CDR3 contains 16 residues. In germline, CDR1 is MDHEN, CDR2 SYDVKM. CDR3 residues: CASREGGDATNEKLFF. The CDR3 DNA sequence: TGTGCCAGCAGAGAGGGGGGCGACGCAACTAATGAAAAACTGTTTTTT.